Shown below are 5 T cell receptor beta chains from a single sample sequenced in a study of blood T cell repertoires in COVID-19. Sequencing used immunoSEQ multiplex PCR; TCRdb keeps in-frame clones, though not all of them. The table has about 250,000 clones, 80% to 90% seen once. The sample comprised PBMCs or T cells enriched from blood (not recorded which). The receptors originated from a woman younger than 35 who had recovered from COVID-19.

The chain couples TRBV11-2 to TRBJ2-3; 12 nucleotides line up with TRBD2. The CDR3 totals 16 residues. J lost 2 bases, V lost 5 bases, and 5 bases had no gene match. Germline loops: CDR1 SGHAT, CDR2 FQNNGV. CDR3 region: CASSPLAGGTTDTQYF. CDR3 DNA sequence: TGTGCCAGCAGCCCTCTAGCGGGGGGGACCACAGATACGCAGTATTTT.

The chain is built from TRBV5-1 and TRBJ2-7, with 7 bases fitting TRBD1. V gave up 5 bases and J gave up 1 base; unmatched junction bases: 9. Germline-derived CDR1 and CDR2 are SGHRS and YFSETQ. The CDR3 is 15 amino acids. CDR3 loop: CASRFRVQGSYEQYF. The CDR3 DNA sequence: TGCGCCAGCAGATTCCGGGTACAGGGGTCCTACGAGCAGTACTTC.

The chain uses TRBV6-5 and TRBJ1-5; 8 bases align to TRBD1. After removal of 6 bases from V and 0 bases from J, the junction contained 4 bases not matched to a gene. CDR1 is MNHEY and CDR2 is SVGAGI in the germline V gene. The CDR3 spans 15 residues. The chain's CDR3 is CASSRTGRSNQPQHF. In DNA, the CDR3 is TGTGCCAGCAGCAGGACAGGGCGTAGCAATCAGCCCCAGCATTTT.

CDR3 residues: CASSLMGQGTSYNEQFF. DNA for the CDR3: TGTGCCAGCAGCTTAATGGGACAGGGGACCTCCTACAATGAGCAGTTCTTC. V and J are TRBV7-9 and TRBJ2-1, with 10 bases lining up with TRBD1. The ends lost 2 bases at V and 0 bases at J; junction bases unmatched: 4. The CDR3 runs 17 residues. Germline values: CDR1 SEHNR, CDR2 FQNEAQ (reference sequence).

The chain is built from TRBV28 and TRBJ2-7, with D possibly matching TRBD1 (6 bases). In germline, CDR1 is MDHEN, CDR2 SYDVKM. Trimming removed 6 bases at V and 2 bases at J, with 17 bases between. The CDR3 loop spans 15 amino acids. CDR3 region: CASSYRVLLTYEQYF. The CDR3 DNA follows: TGTGCCAGCAGCTACAGGGTCTTACTCACCTACGAGCAGTACTTC.